This paragraph reports one T cell receptor beta chain. What it recognizes is unknown. These data come from a study of CD8+CD57+ T cells in acquired aplastic anemia. Germline-derived CDR1 and CDR2 are DFQATT and SNEGSKA (reference sequence). Trimming cost V 5 bases and J 1 base; bases outside gene matches: 10. The CDR3 is made up of 15 amino acids. CD8+CD57+ cell expansion had been shown by flow cytometry in patients chosen for sequencing. There was no therapy given to any patient before the blood sampling took place. General observations from the study: A significant difference in CD8+ Simpson's diversity between patients and controls was not found. Researchers report that around 31 CD8+ CDR3 sequences appeared in both patients and controls.

Genomic DNA, serving as template, underwent TCR beta VDJ and CDR3 profiling. TCRdb passed the reads through MiXCR, listing each CDR3 protein once. The sample records some 200,000 distinct CDR3 sequences, nearly 50% being singletons. This receptor was taken from a human donor with aplastic anemia. Sequencing was done on a sample of sorted CD4+, CD8+, or CD8+CD57+ T cells (not recorded which) from PBMCs. This rearrangement joins TRBV20-1 to TRBJ1-1; 7 bases are a match to TRBD1. The CDR3 loop is CSAQGRDRPNTEAFF. The CDR3 DNA is TGCAGTGCTCAGGGGAGGGACAGACCGAACACTGAAGCTTTCTTT.